This note documents a single T cell receptor beta chain sequence. This record belongs to a study of OX40 agonist ivuxolimab in advanced cancers. Germline loops: CDR1 SQVTM, CDR2 ANQGSEA. The germline V and J ends were trimmed by 4 bases and 0 bases, with 10 bases remaining between them. This CDR3 spans 14 amino acids. The repertoire was sequenced with immunoSEQ multiplex PCR; TCRdb's copy has only in-frame clones and lacks some. Among under 20,000 clones listed, 80% to 90% were seen once. This sequence was found in an adult with an advanced solid tumor such as melanoma, head and neck, liver or kidney cancer. Sequencing was performed on CD4+ or CD8+ T cells sorted from blood, taken in a trial of the OX40 agonist ivuxolimab. This chain joins TRBV29-1 and TRBJ2-1; perhaps TRBD2 as D (5 bases). The DNA of the CDR3 is TGCAGCGTTGTAGTAGGAGGCTCCTACAATGAGCAGTTCTTC. Encoded protein: CSVVVGGSYNEQFF.